Sequencing of this TCR beta chain was carried out in a study of blood T cell repertoires in COVID-19. Study-level information: Samples representing acute and convalescent COVID-19 were sourced from the United States, Italy and Spain. PBMCs, B-cell-depleted T cells, or T cells were the source of the cDNA or gDNA that made up the material.

How the authors handled the data: The assay estimated nucleated cells by amplifying reference gene primers. TCRdb's table, derived via immunoSEQ multiplex PCR, lists solely in-frame clones and lacks some. V, J and clone size are those of that table, while D and trimming were read from the DNA. The sample includes around 120,000 clones, over 70% of them seen just once. Trimming pared 5 bases from V and 4 bases from J, leaving 14 bases between. This CDR3 contains 14 residues. Germline CDR1 and CDR2: MNHEY and SVGEGT. V gene TRBV6-2 or TRBV6-3 combines with J gene TRBJ1-1; D unresolved. The sequenced sample consisted of peripheral blood. The receptor comes from a man aged 65-85 years with acute or convalescent COVID-19. In DNA, the CDR3 is TGTGCCAGCAGTCCCCATTGGGCCATCACTGAAGCTTTCTTT. Encoded protein: CASSPHWAITEAFF.